Listed below are T cell receptor beta chains from one sample, sequenced in a study of brain T cells in children with intractable seizures. Only in-frame clones appear in the TCRdb table, and some are missing; sequencing was by immunoSEQ multiplex PCR. Of about 80,000 clones listed, approximately 90% were seen once; the top ten hold less than 30%. The starting material was peripheral blood, obtained at surgery. The receptors were gathered from a girl aged 2 to 10 with Rasmussen encephalitis and intractable seizures. Both conserved end residues are part of each CDR3. Fields, in order: D gene, J gene, clone size, V gene, CDR3 DNA, CDR3 protein. D genes are given only for firm matches. Some rows have no size entry. The others give once, few or many, or a class for an expanded clone.

d_gene: NA
j_gene: TRBJ1-4
abundance: NA
v_gene: TRBV4-1
CDR3nt: TGCGCCAGCAGCCAAGCTCCAGGGGAGGTAGAAAAACTGTTTTTT
CDR3aa: CASSQAPGEVEKLFF

d_gene: TRBD2
j_gene: TRBJ2-3
abundance: few
v_gene: TRBV30
CDR3nt: TGTGCCTGGAGTGTAAAAGCGGGAGCCGATACGCAGTATTTT
CDR3aa: CAWSVKAGADTQYF

d_gene: NA
j_gene: TRBJ2-7
abundance: once
v_gene: TRBV27
CDR3nt: TGTGCCAGCAGTTTATCGTCGGGGGCCTACGAGCAGTACTTC
CDR3aa: CASSLSSGAYEQYF

d_gene: NA
j_gene: TRBJ1-6
abundance: NA
v_gene: TRBV9
CDR3nt: TGTGCCAGCAGCTCGAGGAGGGCGGATTCACCCCTCCACTTT
CDR3aa: CASSSRRADSPLHF

d_gene: NA
j_gene: TRBJ1-1
abundance: once
v_gene: TRBV2
CDR3nt: TGTGCCAGCAAATTTACCACTTCCTTGAACACTGAAGCTTTCTTT
CDR3aa: CASKFTTSLNTEAFF

d_gene: NA
j_gene: TRBJ1-3
abundance: NA
v_gene: TRBV7-8
CDR3nt: TGTGCCAGCAGCTTAGGCGGTGGAAACACCATATATTTT
CDR3aa: CASSLGGGNTIYF

d_gene: NA
j_gene: TRBJ1-5
abundance: NA
v_gene: TRBV30
CDR3nt: TGTGCCTGGAGTGCGGGGCGAGGGAGGCAGCCCCAGCATTTT
CDR3aa: CAWSAGRGRQPQHF

d_gene: NA
j_gene: TRBJ2-6
abundance: NA
v_gene: TRBV3-1/TRBV3-2
CDR3nt: TGTGCCAGCAGCCACCGAACAGGTCTGGGGGCCAACGTCCTGACTTTC
CDR3aa: CASSHRTGLGANVLTF

d_gene: TRBD2
j_gene: TRBJ2-1
abundance: NA
v_gene: TRBV7-3
CDR3nt: TGTGCCAGCAGCTTAAGTGCTAGCGGAAACAATGAGCAGTTCTTC
CDR3aa: CASSLSASGNNEQFF

d_gene: TRBD1
j_gene: TRBJ2-1
abundance: NA
v_gene: TRBV7-9
CDR3nt: TGTGCCAGCAGCCCGACCGGGACAGGCGTTTACAATGAGCAGTTCTTC
CDR3aa: CASSPTGTGVYNEQFF

d_gene: TRBD1
j_gene: TRBJ1-1
abundance: NA
v_gene: TRBV6-5
CDR3nt: TGTGCCAGCAGTTACTCGCGACAGGGGTCCGAAGCTTTCTTT
CDR3aa: CASSYSRQGSEAFF

d_gene: NA
j_gene: TRBJ2-3
abundance: once
v_gene: TRBV19
CDR3nt: TGTGCCAGTAGTATGGTCGGTGCGGGGAACACAGATACGCAGTATTTT
CDR3aa: CASSMVGAGNTDTQYF

d_gene: TRBD2
j_gene: TRBJ2-1
abundance: NA
v_gene: TRBV7-6
CDR3nt: TGTGCCAGCAGCTTAGGGACACTAGCGGCCTACAATGAGCAGTTCTTC
CDR3aa: CASSLGTLAAYNEQFF

d_gene: NA
j_gene: TRBJ1-6
abundance: NA
v_gene: TRBV27
CDR3nt: TGTGCCAGCAGCGACCGAAAGGGAGTATACTCACCCCTCCACTTT
CDR3aa: CASSDRKGVYSPLHF

d_gene: NA
j_gene: TRBJ1-1
abundance: NA
v_gene: TRBV27
CDR3nt: TGTGCCAGCGGTCGCCCGGGATTCGGCACTGAAGCTTTCTTT
CDR3aa: CASGRPGFGTEAFF

d_gene: TRBD2
j_gene: TRBJ2-3
abundance: NA
v_gene: TRBV7-6
CDR3nt: TGTGCCAGCAGCTCCCGACGGCGGGGGGGACCCGATACGCAGTATTTT
CDR3aa: CASSSRRRGGPDTQYF

d_gene: NA
j_gene: TRBJ1-4
abundance: NA
v_gene: TRBV28
CDR3nt: TGTGCCAGCAGTTATGGACAGATTAATGAAAAACTGTTTTTT
CDR3aa: CASSYGQINEKLFF

d_gene: NA
j_gene: TRBJ1-5
abundance: NA
v_gene: TRBV5-1
CDR3nt: TGCGCCAGCAGCTTGGCCGGGGGTTATCAGCCCCAGCATTTT
CDR3aa: CASSLAGGYQPQHF

d_gene: TRBD1
j_gene: TRBJ1-4
abundance: NA
v_gene: TRBV9
CDR3nt: TGTGCCAGCAGCGTAGGACAGGGGGAGGGGAAACTGTTTTTT
CDR3aa: CASSVGQGEGKLFF

d_gene: NA
j_gene: TRBJ1-5
abundance: NA
v_gene: TRBV3-1/TRBV3-2
CDR3nt: TGTGCCAGCAGCCAAGTGCCCGGGGGGGATCAGCCCCAGCATTTT
CDR3aa: CASSQVPGGDQPQHF

d_gene: NA
j_gene: TRBJ2-5
abundance: once
v_gene: TRBV4-1
CDR3nt: TGCGCCAGCAGCCAAGATATAACTCGTAAACAAGAGACCCAGTACTTC
CDR3aa: CASSQDITRKQETQYF

d_gene: TRBD1
j_gene: TRBJ1-1
abundance: NA
v_gene: TRBV2
CDR3nt: TGTGCCAGCAGCCGACAGGGAAGTAACACTGAAGCTTTCTTT
CDR3aa: CASSRQGSNTEAFF

d_gene: TRBD2
j_gene: TRBJ2-1
abundance: NA
v_gene: TRBV6-6
CDR3nt: TGTGCCAGCTCGAGGACTAGCGGGGGCAATGAGCAGTTCTTC
CDR3aa: CASSRTSGGNEQFF

d_gene: NA
j_gene: TRBJ1-2
abundance: NA
v_gene: TRBV6-2/TRBV6-3
CDR3nt: TGTGCCAGCAGTCGCCGGCAGGGGAGGTATGGCTACACCTTC
CDR3aa: CASSRRQGRYGYTF

d_gene: NA
j_gene: TRBJ2-7
abundance: NA
v_gene: TRBV9
CDR3nt: TGTGCCAGCAGCGTAGCTGGCAGGGTGGACGAGCAGTACTTC
CDR3aa: CASSVAGRVDEQYF

d_gene: TRBD1
j_gene: TRBJ1-1
abundance: NA
v_gene: TRBV2
CDR3nt: TGTGCCAGCAGTCAAGGGGCAGGGGGCAACACTGAAGCTTTCTTT
CDR3aa: CASSQGAGGNTEAFF

d_gene: NA
j_gene: TRBJ2-7
abundance: NA
v_gene: TRBV5-4
CDR3nt: TGTGCCAGCAGCCCCGGAGGAGGGAATCTCCCCTACGAGCAGTACTTC
CDR3aa: CASSPGGGNLPYEQYF

d_gene: NA
j_gene: TRBJ1-6
abundance: once
v_gene: TRBV3-1/TRBV3-2
CDR3nt: TGTGCCAGCAGCCAAGATCCGGATTCACCCCTCCACTTT
CDR3aa: CASSQDPDSPLHF

d_gene: NA
j_gene: TRBJ1-1
abundance: NA
v_gene: TRBV7-8
CDR3nt: TGTGCCAGCAGCTTATACAGCATGAACACTGAAGCTTTCTTT
CDR3aa: CASSLYSMNTEAFF

d_gene: TRBD1
j_gene: TRBJ2-3
abundance: NA
v_gene: TRBV27
CDR3nt: TGTGCCAGCGGATACCGGGACAGAATTTTATATGGCACAGATACGCAGTATTTT
CDR3aa: CASGYRDRILYGTDTQYF

d_gene: NA
j_gene: TRBJ1-5
abundance: NA
v_gene: TRBV19
CDR3nt: TGTGCCAGTGCGCGGAGATCGGACAGCTATCAGCCCCAGCATTTT
CDR3aa: CASARRSDSYQPQHF

d_gene: NA
j_gene: TRBJ1-4
abundance: NA
v_gene: TRBV19
CDR3nt: TGTGCCAGCCGGACACGGGTTAATGAAAAACTGTTTTTT
CDR3aa: CASRTRVNEKLFF

d_gene: TRBD1
j_gene: TRBJ1-5
abundance: NA
v_gene: TRBV12-5
CDR3nt: TGTGCTAGTGGTTTGGTACCATTGACAGGGGGTCAGCCCCAGCATTTT
CDR3aa: CASGLVPLTGGQPQHF

d_gene: TRBD2
j_gene: TRBJ2-2
abundance: NA
v_gene: TRBV5-4
CDR3nt: TGTGCCAGCGCACCCCCCTTGGGCGGGAGCCTACCCTCGAACACCGGGGAGCTGTTTTTT
CDR3aa: CASAPPLGGSLPSNTGELFF

d_gene: NA
j_gene: TRBJ1-5
abundance: NA
v_gene: TRBV30
CDR3nt: TGTGCCTGGAGCTGGAGGGCTGAGCCCCAGCATTTT
CDR3aa: CAWSWRAEPQHF

d_gene: NA
j_gene: TRBJ1-4
abundance: NA
v_gene: TRBV28
CDR3nt: TGTGCCAGCATCGGCTTTGAGGGTGAAAAACTGTTTTTT
CDR3aa: CASIGFEGEKLFF

d_gene: NA
j_gene: TRBJ2-6
abundance: NA
v_gene: TRBV9
CDR3nt: TGTGCCAGCAGCGGGGCACGCCTCGTCTCTGGGGCCAACGTCCTGACTTTC
CDR3aa: CASSGARLVSGANVLTF

d_gene: NA
j_gene: TRBJ2-7
abundance: NA
v_gene: TRBV6-5
CDR3nt: TGTGCCAGCAGTAACCGGGACTACGAGCAGTACTTC
CDR3aa: CASSNRDYEQYF

d_gene: NA
j_gene: TRBJ1-2
abundance: NA
v_gene: TRBV12-3/TRBV12-4
CDR3nt: TGTGCCAGCAGTTTATGGGCCGGATATGGCTACACCTTC
CDR3aa: CASSLWAGYGYTF

d_gene: NA
j_gene: TRBJ1-1
abundance: NA
v_gene: TRBV7-9
CDR3nt: TGTGCCGGGGGCGGGGGGAACACTGAAGCTTTCTTT
CDR3aa: CAGGGGNTEAFF

d_gene: TRBD1
j_gene: TRBJ2-6
abundance: few
v_gene: TRBV6-1
CDR3nt: TGTGCCAGCAGTGCCCAGGGACAGGGGGTCTCTGGGGCCAACGTCCTGACTTTC
CDR3aa: CASSAQGQGVSGANVLTF